The entry below describes one TCR beta chain. Its antigen remains unknown. The entry originates in a study of healthy donors' naive CD4 and CD8 T cells. Whole-study results and caveats: Naive CD4+ and CD8+ cells reportedly differed in usage of most V and J genes. Roughly 13% of CD4/CD8 propensity variance appeared explained by V, J and CDR3 charge.

Each TCR library used 500 ng of total RNA and a linear amplification protocol. Each CDR3 protein is one row after TCRdb ran MiXCR on the reads. Here the sample spans about 180,000 distinct CDR3 sequences, about 70% being singletons. Sorting defined naive CD4+ as CD4+CD8-CD45RO-CD45RA+ and naive CD8+ as CD8+CD4-CD45RA+CD27bright. This CDR3 spans 16 amino acids. With 3 bases clipped from V and 3 bases from J, the junction kept 6 bases outside the gene matches. The germline CDR1 and CDR2 sequences are KGHSH and LQKENI. The genes are TRBV18 and TRBJ2-3; 10 bases map to TRBD2. Source material: naive CD4+ and CD8+ T cells sorted from blood, pooled from several donors. The sequence was collected from a pool of human donors in good health; the sample pools cells from several healthy donors. The chain's CDR3 is CASSPLAGVRTDTQYF. The CDR3 region has the DNA TGTGCCAGCTCACCCCTAGCGGGAGTTCGTACAGATACGCAGTATTTT.